The T cell receptor beta chain described here comes from a study of preoperative IRX-2 immunotherapy in early breast cancer. A few counts support this clone. Libraries were prepared by immunoSEQ multiplex PCR; TCRdb keeps only in-frame clonotypes and omits some of them. Of under 45,000 clones detected, about 95% appear once; the ten largest clones hold 1.6%. Treatment of the sample: preoperative locoregional IRX-2 cytokine immunotherapy. The V and J ends lost 0 bases and 5 bases, in that order; junction bases with no gene match: 8. CDR1 SGDLS and CDR2 YYNGEE come from the germline V gene. The CDR3 is 16 residues long.

This clonotype was obtained from a human donor with breast cancer. The source was tumor tissue, collected after IRX-2 immunotherapy. The V gene is TRBV9, the J gene TRBJ2-5; 9 bases agree with TRBD2. The CDR3 here is CASSVVASGVGETQYF. The DNA of the CDR3 is TGTGCCAGCAGCGTAGTGGCTAGCGGGGTAGGGGAGACCCAGTACTTC. Combining the CDR3 with reference TRBV9 and TRBJ2-5 gives the whole variable domain DSGVTQTPKHLITATGQRVTLRCSPRSGDLSVYWYQQSLDQGLQFLIQYYNGEERAKGNILERFSAQQFPDLHSELNLSSLELGDSALYFCASSVVASGVGETQYFGPGTRLLVL.